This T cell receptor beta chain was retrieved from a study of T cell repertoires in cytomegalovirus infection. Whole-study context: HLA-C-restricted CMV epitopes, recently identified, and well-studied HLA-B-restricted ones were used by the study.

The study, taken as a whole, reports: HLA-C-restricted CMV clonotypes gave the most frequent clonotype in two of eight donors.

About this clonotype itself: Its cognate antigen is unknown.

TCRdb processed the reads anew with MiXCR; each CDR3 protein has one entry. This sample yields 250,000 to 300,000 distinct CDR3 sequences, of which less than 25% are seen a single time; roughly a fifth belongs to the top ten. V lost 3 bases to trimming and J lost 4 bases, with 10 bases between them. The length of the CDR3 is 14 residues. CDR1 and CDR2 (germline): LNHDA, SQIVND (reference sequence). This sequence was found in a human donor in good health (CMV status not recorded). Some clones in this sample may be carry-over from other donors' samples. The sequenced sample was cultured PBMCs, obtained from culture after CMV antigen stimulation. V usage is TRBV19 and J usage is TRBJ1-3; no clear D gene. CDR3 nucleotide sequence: TGTGCCAGTAGTATTGATAGCCTCGGAAACACCATATATTTT. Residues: CASSIDSLGNTIYF.